This T cell receptor (beta chain) was documented in a study of T cells in localized non-small cell lung cancer. The CDR3 extends over 13 amino acids. Germline CDR1 and CDR2: SNHLY and FYNNEI. V shed 2 bases, J shed 7 bases, and the junction held 4 bases outside the gene matches. The protocol was immunoSEQ multiplex PCR, while the TCRdb copy is restricted to in-frame clones and leaves out a portion. Of 100,000 or so clones listed, just over 90% are singletons. This TCR came from a woman between 40 and 69 years old with stage II squamous cell lung carcinoma. The sample in question was PBMCs, obtained before any cancer treatment. V gene TRBV2 combines with J gene TRBJ1-2; 7 nucleotides match TRBD1. CDR3 residues: CASSERRGPGYTF. The DNA of the CDR3 is TGTGCCAGCAGTGAACGGAGGGGGCCTGGCTACACCTTC.